These 27 T cell receptor beta chains came from one sample sequenced in a study of blood T cell repertoires in COVID-19 (dated by TCRdb to the early 2020s). Library generation was performed with the immunoSEQ multiplex PCR assay. Not all clones reach the TCRdb copy of this immuneACCESS table, which keeps in-frame sequences only. Checked studies attribute under half of the gap to unresolved V genes and leave the rest unexplained. A total of more than 95,000 clones appear in this sample, 88% of them only once. 6.5% to 9% of the sample comes from the top ten. The sequenced material came from peripheral blood. These receptors all stem from a man aged 45-65 years with acute or convalescent COVID-19.

The genes are TRBV18 and TRBJ2-7; 9 nucleotides agree with TRBD2. The germline V gene encodes CDR1 KGHSH and CDR2 LQKENI. Germline trimming cut 0 bases from V and 7 bases from J; bases unmatched to any gene: 4. CDR3 length equals 14 residues. Written as DNA, the CDR3 is TGTGCCAGCTCACCACCTAGCGGGAGTGAAGAGCAGTACTTC. Protein sequence: CASSPPSGSEEQYF. Drawing the rest from reference TRBV18 and TRBJ2-7, the complete variable domain is NAGVMQNPRHLVRRRGQEARLRCSPMKGHSHVYWYRQLPEEGLKFMVYLQKENIIDESGMPKERFSAEFPKEGPSILRIQQVVRGDSAAYFCASSPPSGSEEQYFGPGTRLTVT.

The chain links TRBV19 to TRBJ2-1; 12 bases are shared with TRBD2. J gave up 8 bases and V 5 bases, and 4 bases lay outside the gene matches. CDR3 length equals 14 residues. Germline loops: CDR1 LNHDA, CDR2 SQIVND (reference sequence). CDR3 nucleotide sequence: TGTGCCAGTAGTTGGACTAGCGGGAACGATGAGCAGTTCTTC. It specifies CASSWTSGNDEQFF.

V and J are TRBV25-1 and TRBJ1-2, with 9 bases matching TRBD1. The V gene's germline CDR1 is MGHDK and CDR2 SYGVNS. The ends lost 6 bases at V and 0 bases at J; junction bases unmatched: 2. The CDR3 is 14 residues long. In nucleotides, the CDR3 is TGTGCCAGCAGGGGACAGGGAACTAACTATGGCTACACCTTC. Protein: CASRGQGTNYGYTF.

The gene calls are TRBV4-3 and TRBJ2-3, with 12 bases fitting TRBD2. CDR1 is LGHNA, CDR2 YSLEER, per germline. Germline trimming cut 0 bases from V and 0 bases from J; bases unmatched to any gene: 7. CDR3 length: 19 residues. As DNA, the CDR3 is TGCGCCAGCAGCCAAGATCTAGCGGGAGGGCCGATGAGCACAGATACGCAGTATTTT. Its translation is CASSQDLAGGPMSTDTQYF.

The genes are TRBV11-3 and TRBJ2-4; 9 nucleotides agree with TRBD1. Germline CDR1 SGHNT, CDR2 YENEEA. CDR3 length: 19 residues. The J segment lost 1 base and the V segment lost 5 bases, leaving 15 bases of the junction unmatched. The CDR3, as DNA: TGTGCCAGCAGCGAAGCGGGACAGGGATTTTTAGGGGCCAAAAACATTCAGTACTTC. Translated: CASSEAGQGFLGAKNIQYF.

On this clone: This sample also contains other DNA sequences that code for the same CDR3. V usage is TRBV9 and J usage is TRBJ2-2; 7 positions agree with TRBD2. V lost 4 bases and J lost 5; bases outside the gene matches: 5. The CDR3 runs 14 residues. Looked up from germline, CDR1 is SGDLS and CDR2 is YYNGEE. CDR3 region: CASSPGGFTGELFF. CDR3 nucleotide sequence: TGTGCCAGCAGCCCCGGGGGGTTTACCGGGGAGCTGTTTTTT.

The chain joins TRBV19 to TRBJ1-5, with 7 bases matching TRBD1. CDR1 and CDR2 (germline): LNHDA, SQIVND (reference sequence). CDR3 length: 14 amino acids. J was trimmed by 9 bases and V by 1 base; bases with no gene match: 6. Written as DNA, the CDR3 is TGTGCCAGTAGTATAGGACAGGGCCTTTGGCCCCAGCATTTT. This codes for CASSIGQGLWPQHF.

This rearrangement joins TRBV2 to TRBJ2-1; TRBD2 agrees at 7 bases. Germline values: CDR1 SNHLY, CDR2 FYNNEI. V trimming: 5 bases; J trimming: 7 bases; junction bases outside the gene matches: 14. CDR3 length: 16 amino acids. The CDR3 coding sequence is TGTGCCAGCAGTCCCAGGGAAGCGGGGTGGTCGAATGAGCAGTTCTTC. Translation gives CASSPREAGWSNEQFF.

The gene calls are TRBV6-1 and TRBJ2-1; TRBD2 matches 10 bases. Germline values: CDR1 MNHNS, CDR2 SASEGT. J gave up 9 bases and V 1 base, and 6 bases lay outside the gene matches. This CDR3 contains 15 residues. Written as DNA, the CDR3 is TGTGCCAGCAGTGAAGAGGCTAGCGGGAGCTTTGAGCAGTTCTTC. Protein sequence: CASSEEASGSFEQFF.

The chain uses TRBV10-2 and TRBJ2-3, with D possibly TRBD2 on 6 matching bases. The CDR3 covers 14 residues. Looked up from germline, CDR1 is WSHSY and CDR2 is SAAADI. Trimming left V 7 bases short and J 0 bases short, with 11 bases between. CDR3 amino acids: CASIGGTSTDTQYF. For the CDR3, the DNA is TGCGCCAGCATTGGAGGGACTAGCACAGATACGCAGTATTTT.

This clone was seen once. The chain couples TRBV2 to TRBJ1-1; D is perhaps TRBD1 (6 bases). Germline V gene sequence: CDR1 SNHLY, CDR2 FYNNEI. Trimming removed 7 bases from V and 3 bases from J, with 12 bases in between. CDR3 size: 13 residues. The CDR3 sequence: CASTTRGDTEAFF. Written as DNA, the CDR3 is TGTGCCAGCACCACCAGGGGTGACACTGAAGCTTTCTTT.

This chain connects TRBV5-4 to TRBJ2-1; 8 bases agree with TRBD1. From germline, CDR1 is SGHNT and CDR2 YYREEE (reference sequence). V shed 3 bases and J 7 bases; nucleotides not matched to a gene: 15. The CDR3 is made up of 17 amino acids. The CDR3 region has the DNA TGTGCCAGCAGCTCGTACTACATATGGACAGGGTTTAATGAGCAGTTCTTC. Its protein product is CASSSYYIWTGFNEQFF.

The chain combines TRBV18 with TRBJ1-4, with D hard to call. Trimming stripped 6 bases from V and 0 bases from J, with 8 bases between. The CDR3 length is 14 residues. Looked up from germline, CDR1 is KGHSH and CDR2 is LQKENI. In nucleotides, the CDR3 is TGTGCCAGCTCGGCAGAATCAACTAATGAAAAACTGTTTTTT. It specifies CASSAESTNEKLFF.

The chain has TRBV9 and TRBJ1-1; D call uncertain. The CDR3 runs to 13 residues. The germline CDR1 and CDR2 sequences are SGDLS and YYNGEE. Trimming shortened V by 4 bases and J by 0 bases, and 7 bases separated the two germline ends. In nucleotides, the CDR3 is TGTGCCAGCAGCCGGGGTGTGAACACTGAAGCTTTCTTT. Translating gives CASSRGVNTEAFF.

V gene TRBV18 combines with J gene TRBJ2-7; 12 positions match TRBD1. This CDR3 has 15 residues. The J segment lost 3 bases and the V segment lost 5 bases, leaving 5 bases of the junction unmatched. Germline-derived CDR1 and CDR2 are KGHSH and LQKENI. The CDR3 reads CASSSRDRGLYEQYF. CDR3 nucleotide sequence: TGTGCCAGCTCATCTCGGGACAGGGGGCTCTACGAGCAGTACTTC.

The chain recombines TRBV2 with TRBJ2-5; TRBD1 might be the D (5 bases). The CDR3 consists of 12 residues. In germline, CDR1 is SNHLY, CDR2 FYNNEI. The V end was cut by 4 bases, the J end by 4 bases, with 7 bases between. The CDR3 reads CASSGTRETQYF. CDR3 DNA sequence: TGTGCCAGCAGTGGGACACGAGAGACCCAGTACTTC.

The rearrangement uses TRBV3-1 (or the pseudogene TRBV3-2) and TRBJ2-7, with TRBD1 matching 9 bases. Per germline, CDR1 LGHDT and CDR2 YNNKEL (reference sequence). The CDR3 loop spans 14 amino acids. J lost 3 bases, V lost 4 bases, and 4 bases had no gene match. DNA of the CDR3: TGTGCCAGCAGCCTACGGACAGGGGTCTACGAGCAGTACTTC. This gives the protein CASSLRTGVYEQYF.

This sequence joins TRBV28 and TRBJ2-7, with 10 bases identical to TRBD1. The CDR3 is 15 amino acids. Unmatched junction bases numbered 7, after V lost 5 bases and J lost 3 bases. The germline V gene has CDR1 MDHEN and CDR2 SYDVKM. The CDR3 DNA is TGTGCCAGCAGTAGGGACAGGGGTGGGGGCTACGAGCAGTACTTC. Its protein is CASSRDRGGGYEQYF.

J is TRBJ2-2 and V is TRBV23-1; possible D gene TRBD1, 6 bases. TRBV23-1 is sorted into the ORF group, with uncertain function. CDR3 length: 14 residues. V shed 4 bases and J shed 1 base, with 7 bases lying between them. The CDR3 DNA is TGCGCCAGCAGTCCGGGACAGAACACCGGGGAGCTGTTTTTT. It translates to CASSPGQNTGELFF.

V gene TRBV4-1 combines with J gene TRBJ2-5; 7 bases align to TRBD1. This CDR3 has 14 residues. The V gene's germline CDR1 is MGHRA and CDR2 YSYEKL. J was trimmed by 2 bases and V by 5 bases; bases with no gene match: 5. The CDR3 nucleotides read TGCGCCAGCAGCAGACGGGACAGTCAAGAGACCCAGTACTTC. Protein: CASSRRDSQETQYF.

The gene calls are TRBV12-3 or TRBV12-4 and TRBJ1-5; 7 nucleotides match TRBD1. V trimming: 5 bases; J trimming: 7 bases; junction bases outside the gene matches: 2. CDR3 size: 12 residues. CDR3 DNA: TGTGCCAGCAGTGACAGGGCCCAGCCCCAGCATTTT. It yields the protein CASSDRAQPQHF.

DNA for the CDR3: TGTGCCAGCAGCTTGTGGGACAAGGGGGATGGAAACACCATATATTTT. Translating it yields CASSLWDKGDGNTIYF. This chain joins TRBV5-6 and TRBJ1-3; TRBD1 might be the D (6 bases). The germline V and J ends were trimmed by 1 base and 3 bases, with 14 bases remaining between them. In germline, CDR1 is SGHDT, CDR2 YYEEEE. The CDR3 length is 16 residues.

The chain carries TRBV4-1 and TRBJ2-7; a possible D gene is TRBD2 (7 bases). The V gene lost 6 bases and the J gene lost 5 bases, with 14 bases spanning the gap. Germline CDR1 and CDR2: MGHRA and YSYEKL. The CDR3 consists of 13 residues. The CDR3 nucleotides are TGCGCCAGCAGAGGGGGGAGGGCGGACGAGCAGTACTTC. It translates to CASRGGRADEQYF.

The rearrangement links TRBV19 to TRBJ2-7; TRBD2 matches at 8 bases. J lost 2 bases, V lost 1 base, and 7 bases had no gene match. The germline CDR1 and CDR2 sequences are LNHDA and SQIVND (reference sequence). The CDR3 covers 16 residues. The CDR3 reads CASSIAASGQTYEQYF. The CDR3 region has the DNA TGTGCCAGTAGTATAGCGGCTAGCGGGCAAACCTACGAGCAGTACTTC. The full variable domain, in which reference TRBV19 and TRBJ2-7 provide the parts outside the CDR3, is DGGITQSPKYLFRKEGQNVTLSCEQNLNHDAMYWYRQDPGQGLRLIYYSQIVNDFQKGDIAEGYSVSREKKESFPLTVTSAQKNPTAFYLCASSIAASGQTYEQYFGPGTRLTVT.

The table lists this clone with a count of one. The chain is built from TRBV12-5 and TRBJ2-3; D is unclear. Trimming pared 6 bases from V and 0 bases from J, leaving 16 bases between. Germline CDR1 LGHNT, CDR2 FRNRAP. This CDR3 region has 16 residues. CDR3 sequence reads: CASGPGRAPSTDTQYF. CDR3 sequence (DNA): TGTGCTAGTGGGCCAGGTCGAGCCCCTAGCACAGATACGCAGTATTTT.

The V gene is TRBV7-9, the J gene TRBJ2-7; 9 bases line up with TRBD1. The CDR3 extends over 15 amino acids. V gave up 0 bases and J gave up 5 bases; unmatched junction bases: 5. Germline CDR1 reads SEHNR; CDR2 reads FQNEAQ (reference sequence). The CDR3 sequence: CASSLAGTGYNEQYF. The CDR3 region has the DNA TGTGCCAGCAGCTTAGCCGGGACAGGGTACAACGAGCAGTACTTC.

The V call is TRBV6-1, the J call TRBJ1-1; the D gene is possibly TRBD1 (5 bases). The germline V and J ends were trimmed by 3 bases and 7 bases, with 18 bases remaining between them. The CDR3 is 15 amino acids. Germline CDR1 MNHNS, CDR2 SASEGT. CDR3 amino acids: CASSDRRGVSDEAFF. Here the CDR3 DNA reads TGTGCCAGCAGTGATCGTCGGGGGGTTTCGGATGAAGCTTTCTTT.